The next 24 T cell receptor beta chains were all read from a single sample in a study of a mutant IDH1 vaccine in newly diagnosed glioma. Time point in this sample: baseline, week 1 (first vaccination visit). The treatment here: pre-vaccination baseline after standard-of-care therapy. The protocol was immunoSEQ multiplex PCR, while the TCRdb copy is restricted to in-frame clones and leaves out a portion. The sample records tens of thousands of clones, around 80% being singletons. The input for sequencing was PBMCs, taken from a glioma patient treated with radiotherapy, temozolomide or both. The receptor source for this set is a middle-aged man with glioma. Some clones in this sample may be carry-over from other donors' samples.

J is TRBJ1-4 and V is TRBV6-1; D call uncertain. Germline CDR1 reads MNHNS; CDR2 reads SASEGT. V was cut by 8 bases and J by 8 bases, with 12 bases left in between. The CDR3 consists of 12 residues. The CDR3 spells CASGQAYEKLFF. CDR3 sequence (DNA): TGTGCCAGCGGGCAGGCGTACGAAAAACTGTTTTTT.

The chain links TRBV25-1 to TRBJ1-6; D is ambiguous. This CDR3 is built from 14 residues. CDR1 MGHDK and CDR2 SYGVNS come from the germline V gene. V dropped 2 bases and J dropped 7 bases, with 9 bases sitting between them. This CDR3 reads CASSEPRENSPLHF. CDR3 coding DNA: TGTGCCAGCAGTGAACCCCGAGAAAATTCACCCCTCCACTTT.

The CDR3 loop reads CASSYKQGVNTEAFF. The CDR3 DNA reads as TGTGCCAGCAGTTACAAACAGGGGGTGAACACTGAAGCTTTCTTT. The V call is TRBV6-5, the J call TRBJ1-1; 8 nucleotides match TRBD1. Unmatched junction bases numbered 2, after V lost 2 bases and J lost 0 bases. The CDR3 covers 15 residues. CDR1 MNHEY and CDR2 SVGAGI come from the germline V gene.

This chain uses TRBV9 with TRBJ1-6; tentatively, D is TRBD1 (6 bases). The CDR3 totals 15 residues. Trimming took off 3 bases at V and 4 bases at J, with 11 bases between the two ends. Looked up from germline, CDR1 is SGDLS and CDR2 is YYNGEE. The chain's CDR3 is CASSAQGGYNSPLHF. The CDR3 coding sequence is TGTGCCAGCAGCGCACAAGGGGGATATAATTCACCCCTCCACTTT.

V usage is TRBV29-1 and J usage is TRBJ1-2; D is unclear. This CDR3 has 14 amino acids. The V and J ends lost 5 bases and 2 bases respectively, with 15 bases between them. CDR1 and CDR2 (germline): SQVTM, ANQGSEA. The CDR3 region has the DNA TGCAGCGTTCTGGGCGAGCCTCTGAACTATGGCTACACCTTC. It yields the protein CSVLGEPLNYGYTF.

The chain couples TRBV7-9 to TRBJ1-5; D ambiguous. CDR1 is SEHNR and CDR2 is FQNEAQ in the germline V gene (reference sequence). Trimming cost V 1 base and J 5 bases, with 3 bases left between them. The CDR3 has 12 amino acids. The CDR3 is CASSLDYQPQHF. In DNA, the CDR3 is TGTGCCAGCAGCTTAGATTATCAGCCCCAGCATTTT.

The chain couples TRBV15 to TRBJ1-4; the match to TRBD1 covers 7 bases. CDR1 and CDR2 from the germline V gene are LNHNV and YYDKDF (reference sequence). There are 15 residues in the CDR3. Trimming took 4 bases from V and 7 from J; bases not matched to a gene: 9. Written as DNA, the CDR3 is TGTGCCACCAGCACACTGGACAGGCTTCGTGAAAAACTGTTTTTT. Its protein is CATSTLDRLREKLFF.

J is TRBJ2-5 and V is TRBV6-5, with 7 positions matching TRBD1. V shed 7 bases, J shed 1 base, and the junction held 3 bases outside the gene matches. This CDR3 contains 13 residues. Germline V gene sequence: CDR1 MNHEY, CDR2 SVGAGI. CDR3 residues: CASNGQAQETQYF. As DNA, the CDR3 is TGTGCCAGCAATGGACAGGCCCAAGAGACCCAGTACTTC.

The chain couples TRBV30 to TRBJ2-7; possibly TRBD1 or TRBD2 for D (5 bases each). The V end lost 4 bases, the J end lost 9 bases, and 16 bases lay between the germline ends. Germline V gene lookup returns CDR1 GTSNPN and CDR2 SVGIG (reference sequence). The CDR3 spans 12 residues. Here the CDR3 reads CAWTMGTLGQYF. As DNA, the CDR3 is TGTGCCTGGACCATGGGGACCTTGGGGCAGTACTTC.

The CDR3 loop reads CASSYSGRENSPLHF. The CDR3 DNA sequence: TGTGCCAGCAGTTACTCCGGCAGGGAGAATTCACCCCTCCACTTT. This sequence joins TRBV6-5 and TRBJ1-6, with a weak D call TRBD1 (5 bases). Germline lookup yields CDR1 MNHEY and CDR2 SVGAGI. This CDR3 has 15 residues. V was trimmed by 0 bases and J by 7 bases, leaving 10 bases between them.

This clone was recorded a few times. The J gene is TRBJ2-7, the V gene TRBV10-3; unclear D gene. Per the germline V gene, CDR1 is ENHRY and CDR2 is SYGVKD. V lost 2 bases and J lost 2, with 10 bases in between. The CDR3 loop spans 14 amino acids. The CDR3 DNA is TGTGCCATCAGTGAGCGGCAGGACGCCTACGAGCAGTACTTC. It encodes CAISERQDAYEQYF.

The chain combines TRBV29-1 with TRBJ1-5; D is uncertain. Germline CDR1 and CDR2: SQVTM and ANQGSEA. V lost 3 bases and J 4 bases, leaving 7 bases between the germline ends. The CDR3 spans 12 residues. CDR3 sequence reads: CSVETANQPQHF. Written as DNA, the CDR3 is TGCAGCGTTGAGACGGCAAATCAGCCCCAGCATTTT. Full variable domain (outside the CDR3, taken from reference TRBV29-1 and TRBJ1-5): SAVISQKPSRDICQRGTSLTIQCQVDSQVTMMFWYRQQPGQSLTLIATANQGSEATYESGFVIDKFPISRPNLTFSTLTVSNMSPEDSSIYLCSVETANQPQHFGDGTRLSIL.

The rearrangement joins TRBV7-9 to TRBJ1-1, with D possibly matching TRBD1 (6 bases). CDR1 SEHNR and CDR2 FQNEAQ come from the germline V gene (reference sequence). CDR3 size: 14 residues. V was clipped by 4 bases and J by 4 bases, with 13 bases between them. The CDR3 sequence is CASSSRGGVTEAFF. The CDR3 DNA reads as TGTGCCAGCAGCTCTAGGGGGGGGGTCACTGAAGCTTTCTTT.

This chain uses TRBV5-1 with TRBJ2-5; maybe TRBD2 (6 bases). The germline V and J ends were trimmed by 0 bases and 6 bases, with 12 bases remaining between them. Germline CDR1 and CDR2: SGHRS and YFSETQ. CDR3 length equals 14 residues. CDR3 amino acids: CASSLERGGKTQYF. CDR3 coding DNA: TGCGCCAGCAGCTTGGAACGGGGAGGCAAGACCCAGTACTTC.

This clone was seen only a few times. This chain links TRBV5-8 with TRBJ1-1; D is unresolved. The CDR3 loop spans 12 amino acids. Germline-derived CDR1 and CDR2 are SGHTS and YDEGEE. V lost 4 bases and J lost 5, with 9 bases in between. CDR3 protein: CASSGVMTEAFF. As DNA, the CDR3 is TGTGCCAGCAGCGGGGTAATGACTGAAGCTTTCTTT.

The rearrangement joins TRBV4-2 to TRBJ2-1, with 9 nucleotides matching TRBD2. The V gene end was trimmed by 3 bases and the J gene end by 9 bases; junction bases not matched to a gene: 9. CDR3 length equals 15 residues. Germline CDR1 reads LGHNA; CDR2 reads YNFKEQ. The CDR3 DNA reads as TGTGCCAGCAGCCAGACTAGCGGACTGAAAGGTGAGCAGTTCTTC. This gives the protein CASSQTSGLKGEQFF.

This clone occurred once. This chain links TRBV9 with TRBJ2-3; 7 nucleotides match TRBD2. The CDR3 is made up of 16 amino acids. V was pared by 0 bases and J by 2 bases, with 6 bases of the junction left unmatched. The germline V gene encodes CDR1 SGDLS and CDR2 YYNGEE. CDR3 protein: CASSVESLAATDTQYF. The DNA of the CDR3 is TGTGCCAGCAGCGTAGAAAGTCTAGCGGCCACAGATACGCAGTATTTT.

The chain employs TRBV7-9 and TRBJ2-7; TRBD2 matches 12 bases. V lost 4 bases, J lost 4 bases, and 8 bases stayed unmatched. Germline V gene data show CDR1 as SEHNR and CDR2 as FQNEAQ (reference sequence). This CDR3 has 16 residues. CDR3 DNA: TGTGCCAGCAGCTCGCCGACTAGCGGGGGTCGGTACGAGCAGTACTTC. This encodes CASSSPTSGGRYEQYF.

The chain couples TRBV2 to TRBJ2-3; TRBD2 matches 10 bases. Germline V gene data show CDR1 as SNHLY and CDR2 as FYNNEI. V trimming: 6 bases; J trimming: 0 bases; junction bases outside the gene matches: 6. The CDR3 is 16 residues long. CDR3 sequence reads: CASRSSGGTSTDTQYF. The CDR3 DNA sequence: TGTGCCAGCAGGTCTAGCGGGGGCACTAGCACAGATACGCAGTATTTT.

This clone has only a few counts. The chain links TRBV19 to TRBJ1-2; a weak D match, TRBD1 (6 bases). Germline CDR1 reads LNHDA; CDR2 reads SQIVND (reference sequence). There are 16 residues in the CDR3. Trimming took 9 bases from V and 3 from J, leaving 23 bases between them. In DNA form, the CDR3 reads TGTGCCAGCACCCGCACTCCCGACCAGGGGCACTATGGCTACACCTTC. Its translation: CASTRTPDQGHYGYTF. Full variable domain (missing parts from reference TRBV19 and TRBJ1-2): DGGITQSPKYLFRKEGQNVTLSCEQNLNHDAMYWYRQDPGQGLRLIYYSQIVNDFQKGDIAEGYSVSREKKESFPLTVTSAQKNPTAFYLCASTRTPDQGHYGYTFGSGTRLTVV.

This chain connects TRBV20-1 to TRBJ1-2, with unresolved D. Deletions cut 8 bases from V and 4 bases from J, with 11 bases between. The CDR3 runs 11 residues. Per the germline V gene, CDR1 is DFQATT and CDR2 is SNEGSKA (reference sequence). This chain's CDR3 is CSTTDLYGYTF. In DNA form, the CDR3 reads TGCAGTACTACAGACCTCTATGGCTACACCTTC.

A few counts support this clone. The gene calls are TRBV9 and TRBJ2-2; D remains ambiguous. V shed 0 bases and J shed 8 bases, with 5 bases lying between them. CDR1 and CDR2 (germline): SGDLS, YYNGEE. The CDR3 length is 12 residues. CDR3 protein: CASSVGIGELFF. CDR3 DNA sequence: TGTGCCAGCAGCGTAGGAATTGGGGAGCTGTTTTTT. Using reference TRBV9 and TRBJ2-2 for the parts outside the CDR3, the full variable domain is DSGVTQTPKHLITATGQRVTLRCSPRSGDLSVYWYQQSLDQGLQFLIQYYNGEERAKGNILERFSAQQFPDLHSELNLSSLELGDSALYFCASSVGIGELFFGEGSRLTVL.

This sequence joins TRBV19 and TRBJ1-6; no clear D. V was cut by 3 bases and J by 0 bases, with 15 bases left in between. The CDR3 sequence is 18 residues long. The germline V gene has CDR1 LNHDA and CDR2 SQIVND (reference sequence). CDR3 sequence reads: CASSMAAPTSSYNSPLHF. The CDR3 bases are TGTGCCAGTAGTATGGCAGCTCCCACTAGCTCCTATAATTCACCCCTCCACTTT.

The chain employs TRBV5-4 and TRBJ2-5; 10 bases align to TRBD2. CDR1 SGHNT and CDR2 YYREEE come from the germline V gene (reference sequence). Trimming at V came to 0 bases and at J to 5 bases, leaving 1 base not matched to a gene. The CDR3 totals 14 residues. CDR3 protein: CASSLGLAGETQYF. The CDR3 nucleotides read TGTGCCAGCAGCTTGGGACTAGCGGGTGAGACCCAGTACTTC.